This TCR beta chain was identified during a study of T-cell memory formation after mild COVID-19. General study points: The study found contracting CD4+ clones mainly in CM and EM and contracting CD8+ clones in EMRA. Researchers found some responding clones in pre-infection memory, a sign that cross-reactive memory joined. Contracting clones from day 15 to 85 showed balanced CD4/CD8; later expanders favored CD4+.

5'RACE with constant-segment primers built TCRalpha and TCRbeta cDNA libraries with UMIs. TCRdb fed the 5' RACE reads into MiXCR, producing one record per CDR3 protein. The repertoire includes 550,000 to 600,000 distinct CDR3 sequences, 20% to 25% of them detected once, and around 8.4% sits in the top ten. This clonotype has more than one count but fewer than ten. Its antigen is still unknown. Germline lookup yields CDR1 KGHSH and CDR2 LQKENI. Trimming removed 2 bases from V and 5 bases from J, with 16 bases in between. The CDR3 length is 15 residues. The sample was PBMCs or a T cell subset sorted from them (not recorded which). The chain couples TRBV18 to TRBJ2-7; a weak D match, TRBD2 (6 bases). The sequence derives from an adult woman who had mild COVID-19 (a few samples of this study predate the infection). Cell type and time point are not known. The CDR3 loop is CASSPGGVLSHEQYF. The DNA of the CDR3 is TGTGCCAGCTCACCAGGCGGGGTTCTATCCCACGAGCAGTACTTC.